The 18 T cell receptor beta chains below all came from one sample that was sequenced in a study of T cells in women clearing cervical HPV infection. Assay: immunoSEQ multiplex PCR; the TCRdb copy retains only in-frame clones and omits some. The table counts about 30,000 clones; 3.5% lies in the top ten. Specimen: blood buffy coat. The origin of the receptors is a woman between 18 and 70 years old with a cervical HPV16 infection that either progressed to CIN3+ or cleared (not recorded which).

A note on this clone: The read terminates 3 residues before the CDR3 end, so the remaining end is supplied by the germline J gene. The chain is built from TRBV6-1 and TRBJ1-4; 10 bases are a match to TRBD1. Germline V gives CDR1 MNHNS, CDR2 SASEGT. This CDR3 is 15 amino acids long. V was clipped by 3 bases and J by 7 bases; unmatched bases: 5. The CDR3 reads CASSDRTGGGEKLFF. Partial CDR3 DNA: TGTGCCAGCAGTGATAGGACAGGGGGAGGTGAAAAA.

Partial CDR3 DNA: TGTGCCAGCTCACCGGGACACCACCAAGAGACC. Amino acids: CASSPGHHQET. The complete CDR3 sequence is CASSPGHHQETQYF. This chain uses TRBV18 with TRBJ2-5, with D tentatively TRBD1 (6 bases). The read falls 3 residues short of the CDR3 end, and the missing part is taken from the germline J gene. Germline CDR1 and CDR2: KGHSH and LQKENI. Trimming cost V 3 bases and J 0 bases, with 8 bases left between them. This CDR3 contains 14 residues.

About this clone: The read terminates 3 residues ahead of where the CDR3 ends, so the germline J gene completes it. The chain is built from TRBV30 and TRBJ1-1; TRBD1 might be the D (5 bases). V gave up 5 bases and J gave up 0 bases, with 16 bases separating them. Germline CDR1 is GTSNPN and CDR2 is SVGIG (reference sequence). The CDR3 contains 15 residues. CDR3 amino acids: CAWREPGGLNTEAFF. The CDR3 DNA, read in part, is TGTGCCTGGCGGGAGCCCGGGGGTTTGAACACTGAA.

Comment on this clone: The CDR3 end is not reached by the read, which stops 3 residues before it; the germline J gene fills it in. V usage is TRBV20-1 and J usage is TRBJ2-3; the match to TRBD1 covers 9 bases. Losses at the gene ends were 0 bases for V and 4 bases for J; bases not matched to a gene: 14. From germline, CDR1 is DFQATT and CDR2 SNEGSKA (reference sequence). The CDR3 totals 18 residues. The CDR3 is CSARDLALGTGPADTQYF. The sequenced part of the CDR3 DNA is TGCAGTGCTAGAGATCTTGCGCTGGGGACAGGGCCCGCAGATACG.

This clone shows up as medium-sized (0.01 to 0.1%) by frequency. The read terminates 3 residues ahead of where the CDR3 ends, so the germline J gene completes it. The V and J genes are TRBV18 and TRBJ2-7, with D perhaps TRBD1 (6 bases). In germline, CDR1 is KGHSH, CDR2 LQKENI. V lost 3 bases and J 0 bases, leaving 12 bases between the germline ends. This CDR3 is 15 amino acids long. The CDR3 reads CASSPGQGSSYEQYF. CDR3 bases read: TGTGCCAGCTCACCCGGGCAGGGGAGCTCCTACGAG.

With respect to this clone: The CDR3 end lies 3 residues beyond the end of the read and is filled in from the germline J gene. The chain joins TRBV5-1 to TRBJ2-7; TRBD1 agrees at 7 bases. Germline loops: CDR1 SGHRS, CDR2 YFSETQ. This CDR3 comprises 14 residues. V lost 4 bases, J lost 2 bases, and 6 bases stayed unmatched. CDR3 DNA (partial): TGCGCCAGCAGCGTGACAGGGCCTCCCTACGAG. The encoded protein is CASSVTGPPYE. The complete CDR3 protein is CASSVTGPPYEQYF.

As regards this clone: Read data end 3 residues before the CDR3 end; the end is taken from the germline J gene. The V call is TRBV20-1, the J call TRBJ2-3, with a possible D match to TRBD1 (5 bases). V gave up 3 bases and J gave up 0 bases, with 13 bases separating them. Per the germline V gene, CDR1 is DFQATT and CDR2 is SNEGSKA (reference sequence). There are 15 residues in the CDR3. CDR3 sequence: CSASSEQVSTDTQYF. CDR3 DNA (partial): TGCAGTGCTAGTAGTGAACAGGTTAGCACAGATACG.

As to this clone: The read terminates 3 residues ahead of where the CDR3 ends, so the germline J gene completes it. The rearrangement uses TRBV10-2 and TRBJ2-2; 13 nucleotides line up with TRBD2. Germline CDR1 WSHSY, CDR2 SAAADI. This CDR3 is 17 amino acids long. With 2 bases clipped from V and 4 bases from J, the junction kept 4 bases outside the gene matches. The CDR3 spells CASSEPLAGGRTGELFF. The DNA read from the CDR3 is TGCGCCAGCAGTGAGCCACTAGCGGGAGGGCGCACCGGGGAG.

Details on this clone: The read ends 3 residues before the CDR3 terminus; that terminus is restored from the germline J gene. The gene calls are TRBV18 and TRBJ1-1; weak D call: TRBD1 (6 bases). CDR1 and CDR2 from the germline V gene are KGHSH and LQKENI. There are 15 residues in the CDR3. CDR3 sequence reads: CASSLNSGGSYEAFF. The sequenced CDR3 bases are TGTGCCAGCTCACTTAATAGCGGGGGCTCCTACGAG.

CDR3 residues: CASSSDRDSEKLFF. The part of the CDR3 DNA that was read is TGTGCCAGCAGCTCGGACAGGGACTCTGAAAAA. This chain links TRBV7-9 with TRBJ1-4, with 8 positions matching TRBD1. The read terminates 3 residues before the CDR3 end, so the remaining end is supplied by the germline J gene. The CDR3 consists of 14 residues. Germline values: CDR1 SEHNR, CDR2 FQNEAQ (reference sequence). V lost 4 bases, J lost 7 bases, and 5 bases stayed unmatched.

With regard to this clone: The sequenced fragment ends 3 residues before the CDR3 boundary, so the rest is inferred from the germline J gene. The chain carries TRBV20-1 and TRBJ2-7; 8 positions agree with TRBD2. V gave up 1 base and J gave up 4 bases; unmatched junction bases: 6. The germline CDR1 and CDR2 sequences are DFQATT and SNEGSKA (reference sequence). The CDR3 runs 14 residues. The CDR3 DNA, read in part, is TGCAGTGCTAGAGGGACTAGCTTAATTTACGAG. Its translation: CSARGTSLIYE. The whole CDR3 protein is CSARGTSLIYEQYF.

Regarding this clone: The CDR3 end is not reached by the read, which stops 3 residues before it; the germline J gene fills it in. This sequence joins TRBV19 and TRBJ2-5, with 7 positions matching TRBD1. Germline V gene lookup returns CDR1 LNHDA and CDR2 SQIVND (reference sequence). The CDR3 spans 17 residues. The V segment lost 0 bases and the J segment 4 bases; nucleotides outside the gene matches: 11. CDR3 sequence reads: CASSIDLRRQGGETQYF. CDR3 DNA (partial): TGTGCCAGTAGTATAGACCTACGTCGACAGGGCGGAGAGACC.

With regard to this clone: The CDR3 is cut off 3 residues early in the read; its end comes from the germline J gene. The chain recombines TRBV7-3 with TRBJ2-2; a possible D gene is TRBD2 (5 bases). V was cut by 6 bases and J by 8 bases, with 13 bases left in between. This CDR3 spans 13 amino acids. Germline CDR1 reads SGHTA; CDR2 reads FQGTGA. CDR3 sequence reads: CASSLDWSGELFF. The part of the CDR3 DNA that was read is TGTGCCAGCAGTCTGGACTGGTCGGGGGAG.

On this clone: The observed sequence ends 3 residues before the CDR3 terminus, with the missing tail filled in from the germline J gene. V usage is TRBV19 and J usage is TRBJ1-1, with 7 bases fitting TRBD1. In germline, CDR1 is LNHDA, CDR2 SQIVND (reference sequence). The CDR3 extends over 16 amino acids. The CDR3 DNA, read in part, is TGTGCCAGTAGCCTAGAGATCCGTGGACAGGCGGTGAGG. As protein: CASSLEIRGQAVR. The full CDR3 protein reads CASSLEIRGQAVRAFF.

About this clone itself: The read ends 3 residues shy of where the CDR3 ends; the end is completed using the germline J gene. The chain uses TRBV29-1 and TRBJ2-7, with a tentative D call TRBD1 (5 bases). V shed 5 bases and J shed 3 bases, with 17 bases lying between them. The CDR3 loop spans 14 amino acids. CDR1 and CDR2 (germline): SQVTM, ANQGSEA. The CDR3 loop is CSVWGAGLDYEQYF. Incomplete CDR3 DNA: TGCAGCGTTTGGGGCGCCGGATTAGACTACGAG.

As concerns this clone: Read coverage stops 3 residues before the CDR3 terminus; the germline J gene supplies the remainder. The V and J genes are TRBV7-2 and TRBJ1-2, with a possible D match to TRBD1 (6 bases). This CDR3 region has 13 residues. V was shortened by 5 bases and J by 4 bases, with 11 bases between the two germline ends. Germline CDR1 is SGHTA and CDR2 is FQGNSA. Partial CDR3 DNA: TGTGCCAGCAGCACTGACAGGTCCTATGGC. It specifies CASSTDRSYG. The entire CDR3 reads CASSTDRSYGYTF.

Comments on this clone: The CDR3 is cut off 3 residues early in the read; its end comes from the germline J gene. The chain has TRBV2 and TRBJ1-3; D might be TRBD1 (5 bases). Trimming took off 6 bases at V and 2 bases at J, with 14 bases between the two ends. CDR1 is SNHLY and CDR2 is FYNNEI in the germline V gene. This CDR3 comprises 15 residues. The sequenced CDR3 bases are TGTGCCAGCAGCGTAGGACAAATGGCTGGAAACACC. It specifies CASSVGQMAGNT. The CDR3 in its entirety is CASSVGQMAGNTIYF.

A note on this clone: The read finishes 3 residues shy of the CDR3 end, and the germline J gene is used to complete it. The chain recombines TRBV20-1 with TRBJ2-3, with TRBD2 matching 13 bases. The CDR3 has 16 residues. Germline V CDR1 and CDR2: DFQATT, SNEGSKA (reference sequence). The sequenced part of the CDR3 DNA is TGCAGTGCTAGAGATCTACTAGCGGGAGGGCCGGAGACG. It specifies CSARDLLAGGPET. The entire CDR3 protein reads CSARDLLAGGPETQYF.